This TCR beta chain was obtained from a study of human T cells and chemical hapten exposure. The wider study: An area of 2 cm by less than 2.5 cm on upper inner arm skin received 2% DPC for sensitization.

Looked up from germline, CDR1 is DFQATT and CDR2 is SNEGSKA (reference sequence). This CDR3 contains 13 residues. Time point described: pre-sensitization, week 0. Specified treatment: therapeutic diphenylcyclopropenone sensitization with weekly scalp DPC. This clonotype showed up many times. An end of the junction differs from the germline gene, which may be a read error. As the library was built, unique molecular identifiers were attached to individual cDNA molecules. Each CDR3 protein is one row after TCRdb ran MiXCR on the RACE reads. The table has 300,000 to 400,000 distinct CDR3 sequences, roughly 4.6% seen once; the top ten hold approximately 2.8%.

The source material was whole blood, sampled in connection with sensitization to the hapten diphenylcyclopropenone (DPC). The receptor comes from a woman aged 50 to 65 with alopecia areata. Some clones in this sample may be carry-over from other donors' samples. This chain links TRBV20-1 with TRBJ2-1; 10 bases are a match to TRBD2. The CDR3 reads CSARAGGPYEQFF. CDR3 in DNA: TGCAGTGCAAGAGCGGGAGGGCCGTATGAGCAGTTCTTC.